Described below is a single T cell receptor (beta chain) sequence and its context. This record comes from a study of blood T cell repertoires in COVID-19. Turning to the study itself: The study drew acute and convalescent COVID-19 samples from the United States, Italy and Spain. From T cells, B-cell-depleted T cells, or PBMCs came the material, which was cDNA or gDNA.

Authors' methods: Counts of nucleated cells, estimated from reference gene primer amplification, were obtained. This table comes from immunoSEQ multiplex PCR, and its TCRdb copy is limited to in-frame clones, with some not included. D and trimming were read from the DNA, whereas the V and J calls and clone size are those reported in that table. The sample includes 200,000 to 250,000 clones, roughly nine tenths of them seen just once. CDR3 length equals 14 residues. The V gene's germline CDR1 is SGHRS and CDR2 YFSETQ. The ends were cut back, 3 bases at V and 3 bases at J, with 12 bases in the middle. The receptor was derived from a woman in her forties or fifties with acute or convalescent COVID-19. The sample was peripheral blood. The chain is built from TRBV5-1 and TRBJ2-5, with a tentative D call TRBD1 (5 bases). The CDR3 sequence: CASSSMLGEETQYF. The CDR3, as DNA: TGCGCCAGCAGCTCGATGCTAGGGGAAGAGACCCAGTACTTC.